Each of the 15 T cell receptor beta chains below was sequenced from the same sample in a study of T cells in narcolepsy. Profiling relied on immunoSEQ multiplex PCR, and the TCRdb table lists in-frame clones only, not all of them. The sample holds just over 40,000 clones, approximately 88% seen once. Sequencing was performed on CD45RA- memory CD4+ T cells from PBMCs. These TCRs come from a human donor with narcolepsy.

The chain recombines TRBV5-1 with TRBJ2-3; possible D gene TRBD2, 6 bases. The CDR3 has 16 amino acids. V shed 0 bases and J shed 4 bases, with 15 bases lying between them. Germline V gives CDR1 SGHRS, CDR2 YFSETQ. The CDR3 spells CASSLGSGSIADTQYF. CDR3 sequence (DNA): TGCGCCAGCAGCTTGGGCTCCGGGAGTATCGCAGATACGCAGTATTTT. Full variable domain (missing parts from reference TRBV5-1 and TRBJ2-3): KAGVTQTPRYLIKTRGQQVTLSCSPISGHRSVSWYQQTPGQGLQFLFEYFSETQRNKGNFPGRFSGRQFSNSRSEMNVSTLELGDSALYLCASSLGSGSIADTQYFGPGTRLTVL.

The V and J genes are TRBV4-1 and TRBJ2-7, with D maybe TRBD1 (6 bases). Germline lookup yields CDR1 MGHRA and CDR2 YSYEKL. V shed 4 bases and J shed 1 base, with 11 bases lying between them. The CDR3 loop spans 14 amino acids. CDR3 DNA sequence: TGCGCCAGCAGCCCTCGGACAGATTCCTACGAGCAGTACTTC. This translates into CASSPRTDSYEQYF.

This clone showed up just once. This chain connects TRBV7-9 to TRBJ2-3; TRBD1 agrees at 8 bases. The J segment lost 3 bases and the V segment lost 3 bases, leaving 11 bases of the junction unmatched. Germline lookup yields CDR1 SEHNR and CDR2 FQNEAQ (reference sequence). The CDR3 sequence is 17 residues long. CDR3 residues: CASSLRLRGRETDTQYF. CDR3 DNA sequence: TGTGCCAGCAGCTTGAGACTCAGGGGGCGCGAGACAGATACGCAGTATTTT.

J is TRBJ2-3 and V is TRBV10-3, with 8 bases that match TRBD1. The germline CDR1 and CDR2 sequences are ENHRY and SYGVKD. The V gene end was trimmed by 10 bases and the J gene end by 5 bases; junction bases not matched to a gene: 8. The length of the CDR3 is 13 residues. This chain's CDR3 is CATWFDRGDTQYF. CDR3 bases: TGTGCCACCTGGTTCGACAGGGGAGATACGCAGTATTTT.

This chain connects TRBV27 to TRBJ1-4; D perhaps matches TRBD1 (6 bases). The V and J ends lost 6 bases and 10 bases respectively, with 18 bases between them. The CDR3 is made up of 14 amino acids. CDR1 and CDR2 (germline): MNHEY, SMNVEV (reference sequence). The CDR3 nucleotides read TGTGCCAGCAGCTTGGACAGTCGCCCCGGAAAACTGTTTTTT. Its protein is CASSLDSRPGKLFF.

The CDR3 loop is CASSFSSQETQYF. CDR3 nucleotide sequence: TGTGCCAGCAGCTTTAGTTCTCAAGAGACCCAGTACTTC. This chain connects TRBV7-9 to TRBJ2-5; D is unclear. The germline V gene has CDR1 SEHNR and CDR2 FQNEAQ (reference sequence). The length of the CDR3 is 13 residues. The ends were cut back, 3 bases at V and 2 bases at J, with 7 bases in the middle.

The V gene is TRBV7-2, the J gene TRBJ2-1; 7 positions match TRBD1. Trimming cost V 5 bases and J 4 bases; bases outside gene matches: 5. Germline V lookup: CDR1 SGHTA, CDR2 FQGNSA. There are 14 residues in the CDR3. The CDR3 sequence: CASSPPGQYNEQFF. The CDR3 DNA reads as TGTGCCAGCAGCCCACCGGGACAGTACAATGAGCAGTTCTTC.

This clone came up a few times. V gene TRBV13 combines with J gene TRBJ2-7; D ambiguous. Trimming stripped 2 bases from V and 3 bases from J, with 8 bases between. The CDR3 is made up of 13 amino acids. From germline, CDR1 is PRHDT and CDR2 FYEKMQ (reference sequence). CDR3: CASSLQGRYEQYF. For the CDR3, the DNA is TGTGCCAGCAGCTTACAAGGACGCTACGAGCAGTACTTC.

The chain uses TRBV7-9 and TRBJ2-7; possibly TRBD2 for D (6 bases). V gave up 8 bases and J gave up 2 bases, with 10 bases separating them. The CDR3 loop spans 12 amino acids. Germline-derived CDR1 and CDR2 are SEHNR and FQNEAQ (reference sequence). The CDR3 DNA reads TGTGCCAGCGGCCGGGAGACCTACGAGCAGTACTTC. Its translation: CASGRETYEQYF.

Only a few counts were recorded for this clone. The chain joins TRBV5-1 to TRBJ1-1; 7 bases are shared with TRBD1. After removal of 4 bases from V and 2 bases from J, the junction contained 5 bases not matched to a gene. The germline gives CDR1 SGHRS, CDR2 YFSETQ. The CDR3 sequence is 14 residues long. CDR3 in amino acids: CASSLGQPNTEAFF. CDR3 sequence (DNA): TGCGCCAGCAGCCTGGGACAGCCTAACACTGAAGCTTTCTTT.

The chain uses TRBV28 and TRBJ2-3; 12 nucleotides align to TRBD2. CDR3 size: 18 residues. Losses at the gene ends were 4 bases for V and 0 bases for J; bases not matched to a gene: 8. Germline V lookup: CDR1 MDHEN, CDR2 SYDVKM. As DNA, the CDR3 is TGTGCCAGCAGTTCCGGACTAGCGGGGAGACGTAGCACAGATACGCAGTATTTT. This translates into CASSSGLAGRRSTDTQYF.

This chain joins TRBV30 and TRBJ2-3; 10 bases map to TRBD1. V trimming: 7 bases; J trimming: 1 base; junction bases outside the gene matches: 5. The CDR3 sequence is 14 residues long. Germline V gene sequence: CDR1 GTSNPN, CDR2 SVGIG (reference sequence). The CDR3 is CASDRGPGTDTQYF. Written as DNA, the CDR3 is TGTGCCTCTGACAGGGGGCCGGGCACAGATACGCAGTATTTT. Full variable domain (missing parts from reference TRBV30 and TRBJ2-3): SQTIHQWPATLVQPVGSPLSLECTVEGTSNPNLYWYRQAAGRGLQLLFYSVGIGQISSEVPQNLSASRPQDRQFILSSKKLLLSDSGFYLCASDRGPGTDTQYFGPGTRLTVL.

For the CDR3, the DNA is TGTGCCAGCAGCCGACCCGAGACAGGGGATGGCTACACCTTC. Its protein is CASSRPETGDGYTF. The genes are TRBV7-2 and TRBJ1-2; TRBD1 aligns across 8 bases. The J segment lost 6 bases and the V segment lost 5 bases, leaving 8 bases of the junction unmatched. CDR3 length: 14 amino acids. Germline CDR1 and CDR2: SGHTA and FQGNSA.

The chain joins TRBV5-6 to TRBJ1-5; D is possibly TRBD1 (5 bases). V was clipped by 4 bases and J by 4 bases, with 15 bases between them. This CDR3 comprises 15 residues. Germline V gene lookup returns CDR1 SGHDT and CDR2 YYEEEE. This CDR3 is CASSRTRGINQPQHF. The CDR3, as DNA: TGTGCCAGCAGCAGGACTCGGGGGATTAATCAGCCCCAGCATTTT.

The rearrangement joins TRBV6-1 to TRBJ1-5; 12 bases are a match to TRBD1. J was trimmed by 6 bases and V by 6 bases; bases with no gene match: 6. The V gene's germline CDR1 is MNHNS and CDR2 SASEGT. The CDR3 contains 15 residues. The CDR3 spells CASSTGTGGVQPQHF. CDR3 nucleotides: TGTGCCAGCAGCACCGGGACAGGGGGCGTTCAGCCCCAGCATTTT.